This record concerns one T cell receptor (beta chain) sequence. The sample belongs to a study of shared clonotypes between healthy human individuals. The data were produced by immunoSEQ multiplex PCR, yet TCRdb's version contains in-frame clones alone and is incomplete. The sample has approximately 2,000,000 clones, roughly 90% seen once. Germline CDR1 reads MNHEY; CDR2 reads SVGAGI. V lost 4 bases and J lost 5; bases outside the gene matches: 10. CDR3 size: 15 residues. The genes are TRBV6-5 and TRBJ2-5; 7 bases fit TRBD2. The sample taken for sequencing was naive CD4+ T cells from PBMCs. Subset specified: CD45RA+ positively selected. This clonotype was sampled from a young man in good health. Some clones in this sample may be carry-over from other donors' samples. The CDR3 is CASSSARTSRETQYF. CDR3 nucleotides: TGTGCCAGCAGTTCCGCCCGGACTAGTCGGGAGACCCAGTACTTC.